The 29 T cell receptor beta chains presented below share a single source sample, sequenced in a study of human T cells and chemical hapten exposure. A single record per CDR3 protein comes from TCRdb applying MiXCR to the RACE reads. Found here are just over 350,000 distinct CDR3 sequences, about 6.9% of them singletons; the top ten hold about 5%. The time point: patch test 2, 6 weeks after DPC sensitization. Treatment of the sample: therapeutic diphenylcyclopropenone sensitization with weekly scalp DPC. This material consisted of whole blood, taken in connection with sensitization to the hapten diphenylcyclopropenone (DPC). These receptors were collected from a woman between 18 and 30 years old with alopecia areata. Some clones in this sample may be carry-over from other donors' samples.

This clonotype was detected many times. The chain couples TRBV18 to TRBJ1-2; D gene uncertain. V was pared by 2 bases and J by 5 bases, with 24 bases between. The germline V gene encodes CDR1 KGHSH and CDR2 LQKENI. The CDR3 contains 18 residues. CDR3 in DNA: TGTGCCAGCTCACCATCCTTGGGCAGACGCTTTGAGGAGTATGGCTACACCTTC. This codes for CASSPSLGRRFEEYGYTF. The whole variable domain, filled in from reference TRBV18 and TRBJ1-2, reads NAGVMQNPRHLVRRRGQEARLRCSPMKGHSHVYWYRQLPEEGLKFMVYLQKENIIDESGMPKERFSAEFPKEGPSILRIQQVVRGDSAAYFCASSPSLGRRFEEYGYTFGSGTRLTVV.

This chain joins TRBV6-5 and TRBJ1-1, with D unresolved. This CDR3 contains 13 residues. The V gene lost 7 bases and the J gene lost 3 bases, with 12 bases spanning the gap. The V gene's germline CDR1 is MNHEY and CDR2 SVGAGI. Here the CDR3 reads CASTTPGDTEAFF. Here the CDR3 DNA reads TGTGCCAGCACCACCCCGGGAGACACTGAAGCTTTCTTT.

The chain joins TRBV9 to TRBJ1-1; 8 bases agree with TRBD1. Unmatched junction bases numbered 5, after V lost 7 bases and J lost 3 bases. Germline CDR1 and CDR2: SGDLS and YYNGEE. The CDR3 covers 13 residues. The CDR3 region is CASSRGPHTEAFF. CDR3 DNA: TGTGCCAGCTCCAGGGGGCCGCACACTGAAGCTTTCTTT.

In this sample, this clonotype turned up many times. The J gene is TRBJ1-1, the V gene TRBV12-3 or TRBV12-4, with D perhaps matching TRBD1 (5 bases). V shed 4 bases and J shed 4 bases, with 7 bases lying between them. The CDR3 extends over 12 amino acids. The CDR3 region is CASSWGGTEAFF. DNA of the CDR3: TGTGCCAGCAGTTGGGGGGGCACTGAAGCTTTCTTT.

The chain is built from TRBV19 and TRBJ2-7; possible D gene TRBD2, 6 bases. The length of the CDR3 is 13 residues. The germline V gene encodes CDR1 LNHDA and CDR2 SQIVND (reference sequence). Trimming shortened V by 5 bases and J by 0 bases, and 8 bases separated the two germline ends. In nucleotides, the CDR3 is TGTGCCAGTAGTGCAGCGGGCTCCTACGAGCAGTACTTC. Translating it yields CASSAAGSYEQYF.

Ten or more counts support this clonotype. The rearrangement uses TRBV29-1 and TRBJ1-2; possible D gene TRBD1, 6 bases. Germline V gene lookup returns CDR1 SQVTM and CDR2 ANQGSEA. This CDR3 is built from 13 residues. V lost 0 bases to trimming and J lost 7 bases, with 12 bases between them. The CDR3 here is CSVEDGGLGGYTF. CDR3 DNA: TGCAGCGTTGAAGACGGGGGGCTCGGTGGCTACACCTTC.

A few counts support this clonotype. The gene calls are TRBV4-2 and TRBJ2-1; TRBD1 is a possible D gene (6 bases). Germline-derived CDR1 and CDR2 are LGHNA and YNFKEQ. The CDR3 is made up of 17 amino acids. V was trimmed by 0 bases and J by 1 base, leaving 13 bases between them. CDR3 sequence: CASSQDRYRDSYNEQFF. CDR3 DNA: TGTGCCAGCAGCCAAGATCGGTACAGGGATTCCTACAATGAGCAGTTCTTC.

This clonotype was detected many times. V usage is TRBV29-1 and J usage is TRBJ2-3; D remains unclear. The V end was cut by 6 bases, the J end by 5 bases, with 15 bases between. This CDR3 has 13 amino acids. Germline CDR1 reads SQVTM; CDR2 reads ANQGSEA. The CDR3 loop reads CSVATGVEDTQYF. The CDR3 DNA reads as TGCAGCGTCGCAACTGGGGTAGAAGATACGCAGTATTTT.

The rearrangement joins TRBV4-3 to TRBJ1-4, with 9 bases aligning to TRBD1. J gave up 4 bases and V 3 bases, and 21 bases lay outside the gene matches. The CDR3 covers 21 residues. Germline lookup yields CDR1 LGHNA and CDR2 YSLEER. CDR3 loop: CASSHRILDRGPGHGNEKLFF. The CDR3 DNA sequence: TGCGCCAGCAGCCACCGCATCCTGGACAGGGGCCCCGGGCATGGTAATGAAAAACTGTTTTTT.

V is TRBV28 and J is TRBJ1-4, with TRBD1 identical over 7 bases. This CDR3 has 13 residues. CDR1 is MDHEN, CDR2 SYDVKM, per germline. After removal of 7 bases from V and 7 bases from J, the junction contained 6 bases not matched to a gene. Written as DNA, the CDR3 is TGTGCCAGCATCCGGGACAGAGGTGAAAAACTGTTTTTT. Protein product: CASIRDRGEKLFF.

This clonotype was found a few times. The rearrangement uses TRBV6-5 and TRBJ1-6; 8 bases align to TRBD1. CDR1 and CDR2 from the germline V gene are MNHEY and SVGAGI. V trimming: 6 bases; J trimming: 2 bases; junction bases outside the gene matches: 6. The CDR3 has 16 residues. CDR3 nucleotide sequence: TGTGCCAGCAGCAGGACAGGGAATACCTATAATTCACCCCTCCACTTT. Its translation: CASSRTGNTYNSPLHF.

This clonotype was counted ten times or more. The V call is TRBV28, the J call TRBJ1-6; 7 bases agree with TRBD1. The CDR3 covers 19 residues. Germline trimming cut 5 bases from V and 1 base from J; bases unmatched to any gene: 14. CDR1 MDHEN and CDR2 SYDVKM come from the germline V gene. CDR3 DNA sequence: TGTGCCAGCAGTCCGGGTTTCGTCTACAGGGGATCCTATAATTCACCCCTCCACTTT. The encoded protein is CASSPGFVYRGSYNSPLHF.

This clonotype was observed a few times. V and J are TRBV12-3 or TRBV12-4 and TRBJ1-3; unclear D gene. The CDR3 is 14 amino acids. The V and J ends lost 7 bases and 2 bases respectively, with 12 bases between them. CDR3 nucleotides: TGTGCCAGCATATGGCAGGTTACTGGAAACACCATATATTTT. It specifies CASIWQVTGNTIYF.

This clonotype was seen ten or more times. The chain couples TRBV20-1 to TRBJ1-6; TRBD1 might be the D (6 bases). V was shortened by 1 base and J by 0 bases, with 19 bases between the two germline ends. Germline assignment: CDR1 DFQATT and CDR2 SNEGSKA (reference sequence). This CDR3 contains 19 residues. CDR3 sequence reads: CSARGGQSLDYSYNSPLHF. CDR3 bases: TGCAGTGCTAGAGGAGGACAGTCTTTAGACTACTCCTATAATTCACCCCTCCACTTT.

The chain has TRBV3-1 and TRBJ1-3; D call uncertain. The ends were cut back, 1 base at V and 4 bases at J, with 2 bases in the middle. Germline values: CDR1 LGHDT, CDR2 YNNKEL (reference sequence). The CDR3 totals 12 residues. The CDR3 sequence: CASSQGGNTIYF. In nucleotides, the CDR3 is TGTGCCAGCAGCCAAGGGGGAAACACCATATATTTT.

In its sample, this clonotype was seen many times. The V call is TRBV6-5, the J call TRBJ2-7; 10 bases agree with TRBD1. V shed 6 bases and J 6 bases; nucleotides not matched to a gene: 8. Per the germline V gene, CDR1 is MNHEY and CDR2 is SVGAGI. This CDR3 comprises 14 residues. The CDR3 region is CASSYRDRGGEQYF. The CDR3 DNA sequence: TGTGCCAGCAGCTACCGGGACAGGGGTGGCGAGCAGTACTTC.

This clonotype was counted only a few times. The genes are TRBV5-1 and TRBJ2-1, with 8 bases lining up with TRBD1. CDR3 size: 14 residues. Germline V gene lookup returns CDR1 SGHRS and CDR2 YFSETQ. V lost 4 bases, J lost 6 bases, and 6 bases stayed unmatched. CDR3 bases: TGCGCCAGCAGCGGACGGACAGGGCGCAATGAGCAGTTCTTC. This sequence encodes CASSGRTGRNEQFF. Complete variable domain (other parts from reference TRBV5-1 and TRBJ2-1): KAGVTQTPRYLIKTRGQQVTLSCSPISGHRSVSWYQQTPGQGLQFLFEYFSETQRNKGNFPGRFSGRQFSNSRSEMNVSTLELGDSALYLCASSGRTGRNEQFFGPGTRLTVL.

CDR3 protein: CSALRDSGANVLTF. The CDR3 DNA is TGCAGTGCTCTAAGGGACTCTGGGGCCAACGTCCTGACTTTC. The chain couples TRBV20-1 to TRBJ2-6; D call uncertain. Trimming pared 5 bases from V and 0 bases from J, leaving 8 bases between. Germline lookup yields CDR1 DFQATT and CDR2 SNEGSKA (reference sequence). The CDR3 sequence is 14 residues long.

This clonotype was recorded a few times. The chain joins TRBV27 to TRBJ2-1; 7 bases fit TRBD2. This CDR3 is built from 18 residues. From germline, CDR1 is MNHEY and CDR2 SMNVEV (reference sequence). Trimming removed 4 bases from V and 6 bases from J; junction bases left unmatched: 18. As DNA, the CDR3 is TGTGCCAGCAGTTGGGGAAAGCCTCCCATGGGCGGGAGCAATGAGCAGTTCTTC. This gives the protein CASSWGKPPMGGSNEQFF.

The table lists this clonotype with many counts. CDR3 DNA: TGTGCCAGCAGCCCAGGGGGACCCGGTCAGGGTGGCTACACCTTC. Translation: CASSPGGPGQGGYTF. The chain uses TRBV7-2 and TRBJ1-2; 7 bases match TRBD1. The V and J ends lost 5 bases and 7 bases, in that order; junction bases with no gene match: 13. The germline V gene has CDR1 SGHTA and CDR2 FQGNSA. The CDR3 extends over 15 amino acids.

There are a few counts of this clonotype. V and J are TRBV6-5 and TRBJ2-2; D gene uncertain. CDR1 MNHEY and CDR2 SVGAGI come from the germline V gene. Trimming removed 0 bases at V and 6 bases at J, with 14 bases between. There are 16 residues in the CDR3. The CDR3 region has the DNA TGTGCCAGCAGTTACTCGGGGTCTTACGGTCCCGGGGAGCTGTTTTTT. Its translation is CASSYSGSYGPGELFF.

V gene TRBV20-1 combines with J gene TRBJ2-1, with 10 bases fitting TRBD2. Germline V gives CDR1 DFQATT, CDR2 SNEGSKA (reference sequence). V was pared by 6 bases and J by 5 bases, with 7 bases of the junction left unmatched. The CDR3 extends over 14 amino acids. The CDR3 region is CSARVAGGNNEQFF. In DNA, the CDR3 is TGCAGTGCCCGGGTAGCGGGGGGTAACAATGAGCAGTTCTTC.

At least ten counts were recorded for this clonotype. The genes are TRBV29-1 and TRBJ1-1, with D uncertain. The V and J ends lost 4 bases and 0 bases respectively, with 12 bases between them. This CDR3 has 14 residues. Germline CDR1 SQVTM, CDR2 ANQGSEA. CDR3 nucleotide sequence: TGCAGCGTTGGCGGGATTTTTATGAACACTGAAGCTTTCTTT. Encoded protein: CSVGGIFMNTEAFF.

The chain links TRBV6-1 to TRBJ2-1, with D perhaps TRBD1 or TRBD2 (5 bases each). Germline V gives CDR1 MNHNS, CDR2 SASEGT. The CDR3 consists of 14 residues. Between the trimmed V and J ends, which lost 3 bases and 6 bases, there was a span of 12 bases. The CDR3 bases are TGTGCCAGCAGTGAGATATCCGGGACCAATGAGCAGTTCTTC. Its protein is CASSEISGTNEQFF.

This clonotype was seen repeatedly, ten times or more. The V gene is TRBV29-1, the J gene TRBJ1-4; the D is unclear. Germline V gives CDR1 SQVTM, CDR2 ANQGSEA. Trimming removed 4 bases at V and 5 bases at J, with 11 bases between. The CDR3 sequence is 13 residues long. The CDR3 region has the DNA TGCAGCGTTGGAGGCGGTCCCAATGAAAAACTGTTTTTT. Amino acid sequence: CSVGGGPNEKLFF.

The chain carries TRBV7-2 and TRBJ1-5, with unresolved D. The CDR3 has 13 residues. CDR1 is SGHTA and CDR2 is FQGNSA in the germline V gene. Trimming removed 1 base at V and 7 bases at J, with 8 bases between. In DNA form, the CDR3 reads TGTGCCAGCAGCTTAGTGGTGGCCCAGCCCCAGCATTTT. Translated, it gives CASSLVVAQPQHF.

Comments on this clonotype: A much larger clone is a single base away; this may be a read error. V and J are TRBV7-8 and TRBJ1-2, with D perhaps TRBD1 (5 bases). The germline V gene has CDR1 SGHVS and CDR2 FQNEAQ. This CDR3 region has 13 residues. In DNA form, the CDR3 reads TGTGCCGGCAGCCTGGTTCGGGGCCATGGCTACACCTTC. This codes for CAGSLVRGHGYTF.

The chain combines TRBV5-1 with TRBJ1-2; possibly TRBD1 for D (5 bases). This CDR3 contains 17 residues. The V gene lost 1 base and the J gene lost 4 bases, with 20 bases spanning the gap. Germline V gene data show CDR1 as SGHRS and CDR2 as YFSETQ. The CDR3 region is CASSLYQVSGQVYGYTF. CDR3 DNA sequence: TGCGCCAGCAGCTTGTACCAGGTGTCAGGACAAGTCTATGGCTACACCTTC.

This sequence joins TRBV12-3 or TRBV12-4 and TRBJ1-6; tentative D call: TRBD1 (6 bases). V dropped 6 bases and J dropped 10 bases, with 19 bases sitting between them. The CDR3 consists of 15 residues. The CDR3 coding sequence is TGTGCCAGCAGCCTTACGGGGGCAGTAGGATCACCCCTCCACTTT. This gives the protein CASSLTGAVGSPLHF.